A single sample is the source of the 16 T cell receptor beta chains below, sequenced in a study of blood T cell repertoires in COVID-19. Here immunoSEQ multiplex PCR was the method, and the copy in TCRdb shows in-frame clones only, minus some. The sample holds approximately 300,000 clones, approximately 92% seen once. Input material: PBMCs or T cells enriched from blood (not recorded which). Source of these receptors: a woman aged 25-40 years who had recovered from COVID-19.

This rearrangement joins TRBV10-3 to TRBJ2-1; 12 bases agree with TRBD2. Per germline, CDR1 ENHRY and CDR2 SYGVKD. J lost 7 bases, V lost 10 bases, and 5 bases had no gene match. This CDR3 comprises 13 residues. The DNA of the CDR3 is TGTGCCACGCGACTAGCGGGAGAGAATGAGCAGTTCTTC. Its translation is CATRLAGENEQFF.

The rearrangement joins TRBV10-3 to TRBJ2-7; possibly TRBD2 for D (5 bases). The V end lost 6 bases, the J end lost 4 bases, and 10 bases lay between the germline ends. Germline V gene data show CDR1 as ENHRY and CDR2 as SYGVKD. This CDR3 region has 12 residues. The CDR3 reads CAISAGRYEQYF. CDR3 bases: TGTGCCATCAGCGCGGGTCGTTACGAGCAGTACTTC.

CDR3: CASSLVAAFQETQYF. The CDR3 DNA is TGTGCCAGCAGCTTAGTAGCGGCGTTCCAAGAGACCCAGTACTTC. This rearrangement joins TRBV7-2 to TRBJ2-5; D might be TRBD2 (6 bases). CDR3 length: 15 residues. CDR1 is SGHTA and CDR2 is FQGNSA in the germline V gene. V was shortened by 1 base and J by 1 base, with 10 bases between the two germline ends.

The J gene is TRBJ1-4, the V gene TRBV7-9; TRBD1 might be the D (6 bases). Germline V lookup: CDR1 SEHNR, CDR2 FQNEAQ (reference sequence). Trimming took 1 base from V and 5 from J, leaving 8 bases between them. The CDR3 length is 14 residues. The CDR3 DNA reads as TGTGCCAGCAGCTTAGGGACAGCCAATGAAAAACTGTTTTTT. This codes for CASSLGTANEKLFF. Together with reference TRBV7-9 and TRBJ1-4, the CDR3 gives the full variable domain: DTGVSQNPRHKITKRGQNVTFRCDPISEHNRLYWYRQTLGQGPEFLTYFQNEAQLEKSRLLSDRFSAERPKGSFSTLEIQRTEQGDSAMYLCASSLGTANEKLFFGSGTQLSVL.

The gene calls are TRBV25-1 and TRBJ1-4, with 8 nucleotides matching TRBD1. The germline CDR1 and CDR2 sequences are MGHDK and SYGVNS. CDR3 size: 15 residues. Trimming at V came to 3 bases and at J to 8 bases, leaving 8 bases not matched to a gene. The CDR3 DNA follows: TGTGCCAGCAGTGATCCTCGGACAGGGAGCGAAAAACTGTTTTTT. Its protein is CASSDPRTGSEKLFF.

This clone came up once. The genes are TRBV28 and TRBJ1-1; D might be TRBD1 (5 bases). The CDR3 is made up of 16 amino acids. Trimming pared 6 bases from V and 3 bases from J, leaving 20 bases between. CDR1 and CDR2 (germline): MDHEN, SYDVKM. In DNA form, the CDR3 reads TGTGCCAGCAGAGGGTATCGAGGGACGGGGGACACTGAAGCTTTCTTT. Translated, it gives CASRGYRGTGDTEAFF.

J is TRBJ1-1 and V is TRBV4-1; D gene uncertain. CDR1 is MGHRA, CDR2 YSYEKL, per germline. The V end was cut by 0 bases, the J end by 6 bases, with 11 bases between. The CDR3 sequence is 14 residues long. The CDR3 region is CASSQDPSLAEAFF. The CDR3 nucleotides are TGCGCCAGCAGCCAAGATCCCTCCCTAGCTGAAGCTTTCTTT.

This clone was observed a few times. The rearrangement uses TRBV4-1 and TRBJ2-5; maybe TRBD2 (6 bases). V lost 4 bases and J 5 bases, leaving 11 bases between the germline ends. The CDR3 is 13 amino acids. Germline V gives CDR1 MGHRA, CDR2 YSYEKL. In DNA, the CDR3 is TGCGCCAGCAGCCGCCTGGCGGGGGAGACCCAGTACTTC. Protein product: CASSRLAGETQYF.

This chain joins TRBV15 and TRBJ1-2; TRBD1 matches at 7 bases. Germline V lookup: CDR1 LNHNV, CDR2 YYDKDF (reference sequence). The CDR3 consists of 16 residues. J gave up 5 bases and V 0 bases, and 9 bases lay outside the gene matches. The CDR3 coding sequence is TGTGCCACCAGCAGAGATCATGAGGGGGCGCGGTATGGCTACACCTTC. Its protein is CATSRDHEGARYGYTF. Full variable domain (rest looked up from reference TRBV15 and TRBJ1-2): DAMVIQNPRYQVTQFGKPVTLSCSQTLNHNVMYWYQQKSSQAPKLLFHYYDKDFNNEADTPDNFQSRRPNTSFCFLDIRSPGLGDTAMYLCATSRDHEGARYGYTFGSGTRLTVV.

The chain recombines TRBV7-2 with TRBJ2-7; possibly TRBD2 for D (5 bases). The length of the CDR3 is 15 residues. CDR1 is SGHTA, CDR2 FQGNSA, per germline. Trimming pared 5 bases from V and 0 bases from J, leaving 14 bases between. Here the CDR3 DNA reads TGTGCCAGCAGCCCGGCTAGCTCGGGCTCCTACGAGCAGTACTTC. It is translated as CASSPASSGSYEQYF.

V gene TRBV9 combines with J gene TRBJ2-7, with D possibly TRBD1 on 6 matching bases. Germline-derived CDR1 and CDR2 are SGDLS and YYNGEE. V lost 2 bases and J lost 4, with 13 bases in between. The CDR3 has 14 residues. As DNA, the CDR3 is TGTGCCAGCAGCGTGGACAGTAACTTTTACGAGCAGTACTTC. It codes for CASSVDSNFYEQYF.

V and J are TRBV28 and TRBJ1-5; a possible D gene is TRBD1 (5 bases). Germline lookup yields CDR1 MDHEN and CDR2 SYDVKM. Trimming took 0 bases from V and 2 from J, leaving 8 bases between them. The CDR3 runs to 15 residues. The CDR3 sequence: CASSLWGRGNQPQHF. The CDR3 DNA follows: TGTGCCAGCAGTTTATGGGGCAGGGGCAATCAGCCCCAGCATTTT.

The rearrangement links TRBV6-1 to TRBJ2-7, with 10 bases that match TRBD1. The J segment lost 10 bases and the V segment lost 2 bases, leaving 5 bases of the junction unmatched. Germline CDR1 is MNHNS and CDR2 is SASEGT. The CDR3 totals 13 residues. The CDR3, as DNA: TGTGCCAGCAGTGAACAGGGGACAGGGGAACAGTACTTC. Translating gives CASSEQGTGEQYF.

CDR3 sequence (DNA): TGTGCCAGCAGTGTGGGCAGGGACAGGGCTGAAGCTTTCTTT. It yields the protein CASSVGRDRAEAFF. J is TRBJ1-1 and V is TRBV2; 9 nucleotides align to TRBD1. J was trimmed by 6 bases and V by 4 bases; bases with no gene match: 6. From germline, CDR1 is SNHLY and CDR2 FYNNEI. The CDR3 is 14 amino acids.

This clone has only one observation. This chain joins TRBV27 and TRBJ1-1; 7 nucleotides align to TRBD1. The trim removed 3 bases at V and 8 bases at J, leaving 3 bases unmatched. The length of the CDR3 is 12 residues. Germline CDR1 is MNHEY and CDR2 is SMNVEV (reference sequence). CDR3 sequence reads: CASSFTQGEAFF. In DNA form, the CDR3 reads TGTGCCAGCAGTTTCACACAGGGGGAAGCTTTCTTT.

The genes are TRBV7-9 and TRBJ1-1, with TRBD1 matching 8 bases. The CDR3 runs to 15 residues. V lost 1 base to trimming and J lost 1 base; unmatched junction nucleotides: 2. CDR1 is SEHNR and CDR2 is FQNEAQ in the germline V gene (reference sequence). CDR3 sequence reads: CASSLDGQGNTEAFF. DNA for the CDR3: TGTGCCAGCAGCTTAGACGGACAGGGGAACACTGAAGCTTTCTTT.